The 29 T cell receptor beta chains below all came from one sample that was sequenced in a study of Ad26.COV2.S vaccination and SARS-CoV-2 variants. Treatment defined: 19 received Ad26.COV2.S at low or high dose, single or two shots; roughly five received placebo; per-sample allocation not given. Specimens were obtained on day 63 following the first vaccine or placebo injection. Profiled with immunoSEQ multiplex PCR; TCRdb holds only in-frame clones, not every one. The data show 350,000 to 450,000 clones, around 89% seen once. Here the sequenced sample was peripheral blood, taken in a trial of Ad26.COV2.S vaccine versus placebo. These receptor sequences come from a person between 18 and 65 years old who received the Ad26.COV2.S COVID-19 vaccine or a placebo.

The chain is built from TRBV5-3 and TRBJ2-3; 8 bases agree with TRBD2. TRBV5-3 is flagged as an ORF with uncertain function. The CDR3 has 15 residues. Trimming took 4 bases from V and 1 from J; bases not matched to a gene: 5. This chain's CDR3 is CARSAWTSRTDTQYF. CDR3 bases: TGTGCCAGAAGCGCCTGGACTAGCCGCACAGATACGCAGTATTTT.

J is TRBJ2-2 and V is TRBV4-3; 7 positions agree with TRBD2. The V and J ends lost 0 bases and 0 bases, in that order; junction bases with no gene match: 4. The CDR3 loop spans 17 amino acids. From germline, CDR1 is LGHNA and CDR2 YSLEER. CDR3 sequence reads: CASSQEGGTANTGELFF. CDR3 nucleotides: TGCGCCAGCAGCCAAGAGGGAGGGACCGCGAACACCGGGGAGCTGTTTTTT.

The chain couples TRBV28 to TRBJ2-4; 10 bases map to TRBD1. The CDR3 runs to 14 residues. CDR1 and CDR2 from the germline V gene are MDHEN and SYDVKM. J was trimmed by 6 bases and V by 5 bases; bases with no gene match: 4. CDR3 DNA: TGTGCCAGCAGTCCCCGGGACAGGGGAAACATTCAGTACTTC. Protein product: CASSPRDRGNIQYF.

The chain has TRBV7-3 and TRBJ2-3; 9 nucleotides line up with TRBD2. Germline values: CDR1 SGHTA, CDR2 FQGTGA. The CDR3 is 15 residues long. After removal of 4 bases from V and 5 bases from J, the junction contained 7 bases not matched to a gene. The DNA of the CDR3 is TGTGCCAGCAGCTCCTCCGGGACTAGCTTAGATACGCAGTATTTT. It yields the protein CASSSSGTSLDTQYF.

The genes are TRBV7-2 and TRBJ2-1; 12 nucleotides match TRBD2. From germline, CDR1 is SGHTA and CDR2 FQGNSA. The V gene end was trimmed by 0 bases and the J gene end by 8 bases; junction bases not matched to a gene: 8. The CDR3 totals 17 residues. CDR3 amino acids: CASSLAVVTSGSHEQFF. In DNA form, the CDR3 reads TGTGCCAGCAGCTTAGCGGTAGTGACTAGCGGGAGCCATGAGCAGTTCTTC.

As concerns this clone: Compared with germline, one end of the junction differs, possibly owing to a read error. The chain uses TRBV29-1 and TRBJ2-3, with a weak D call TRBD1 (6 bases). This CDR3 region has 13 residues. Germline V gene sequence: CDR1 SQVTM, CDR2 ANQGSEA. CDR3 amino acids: CSIEGQGTDTQYF. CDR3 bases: TGCAGCATTGAGGGGCAGGGGACAGATACGCAGTATTTT.

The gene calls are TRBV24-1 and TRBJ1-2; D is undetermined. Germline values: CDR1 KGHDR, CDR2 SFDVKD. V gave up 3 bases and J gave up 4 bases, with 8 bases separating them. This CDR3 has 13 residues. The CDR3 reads CATSDEVGYGYTF. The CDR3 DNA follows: TGTGCCACCAGTGATGAGGTCGGCTATGGCTACACCTTC.

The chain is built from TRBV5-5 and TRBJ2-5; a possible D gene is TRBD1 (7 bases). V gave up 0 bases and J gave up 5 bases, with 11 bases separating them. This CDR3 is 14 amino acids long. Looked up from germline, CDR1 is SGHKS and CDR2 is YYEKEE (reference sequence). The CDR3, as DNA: TGTGCCAGCAGCTTGGCGGCAGGGGGGGAGACCCAGTACTTC. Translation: CASSLAAGGETQYF.

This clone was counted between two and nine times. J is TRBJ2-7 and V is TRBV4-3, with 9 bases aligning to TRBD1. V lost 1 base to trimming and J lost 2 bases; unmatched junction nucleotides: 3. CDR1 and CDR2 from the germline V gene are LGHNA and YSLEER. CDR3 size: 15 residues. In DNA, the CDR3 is TGCGCCAGCAGCCAAGGGACAGGGGCAACCTACGAGCAGTACTTC. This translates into CASSQGTGATYEQYF.

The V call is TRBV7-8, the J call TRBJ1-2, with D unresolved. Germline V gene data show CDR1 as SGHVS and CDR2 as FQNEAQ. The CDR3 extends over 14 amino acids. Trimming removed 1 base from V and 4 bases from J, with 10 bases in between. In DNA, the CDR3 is TGTGCCAGCAGCTTAGGGGAGATGGGCTATGGCTACACCTTC. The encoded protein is CASSLGEMGYGYTF.

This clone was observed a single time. CDR3 bases: TGTGCCAGCAGCCCAACCGGGAGTAACTATGGCTACACCTTC. This gives the protein CASSPTGSNYGYTF. The chain combines TRBV9 with TRBJ1-2; the D is unclear. V dropped 4 bases and J dropped 1 base, with 11 bases sitting between them. Germline values: CDR1 SGDLS, CDR2 YYNGEE. This CDR3 has 14 residues.

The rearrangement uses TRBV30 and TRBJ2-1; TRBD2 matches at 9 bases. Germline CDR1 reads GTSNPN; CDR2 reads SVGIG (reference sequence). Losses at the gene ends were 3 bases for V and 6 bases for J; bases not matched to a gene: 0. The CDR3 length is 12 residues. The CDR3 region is CAWRTSGNEQFF. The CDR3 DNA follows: TGTGCCTGGAGGACTAGCGGCAATGAGCAGTTCTTC.

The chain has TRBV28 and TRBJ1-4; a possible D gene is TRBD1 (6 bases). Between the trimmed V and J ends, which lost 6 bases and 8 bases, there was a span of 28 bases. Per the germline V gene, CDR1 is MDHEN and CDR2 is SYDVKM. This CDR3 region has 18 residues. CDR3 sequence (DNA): TGTGCCAGCAGCTCCTGGGGACCGGGGACACTAGGGGAAGAAAAACTGTTTTTT. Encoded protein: CASSSWGPGTLGEEKLFF.

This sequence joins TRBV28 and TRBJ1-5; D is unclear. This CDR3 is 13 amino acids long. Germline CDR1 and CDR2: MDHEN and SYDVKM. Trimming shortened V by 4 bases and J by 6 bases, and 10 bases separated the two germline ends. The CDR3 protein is CASSSGEGQPQHF. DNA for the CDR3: TGTGCCAGCAGTTCGGGTGAGGGTCAGCCCCAGCATTTT.

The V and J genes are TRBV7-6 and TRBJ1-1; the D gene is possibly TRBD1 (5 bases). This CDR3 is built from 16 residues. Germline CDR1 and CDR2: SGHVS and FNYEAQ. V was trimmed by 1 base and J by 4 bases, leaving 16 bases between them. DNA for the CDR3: TGTGCCAGCAGCTTAGGTGGCTTCGGGACTCTCACTGAAGCTTTCTTT. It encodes CASSLGGFGTLTEAFF.

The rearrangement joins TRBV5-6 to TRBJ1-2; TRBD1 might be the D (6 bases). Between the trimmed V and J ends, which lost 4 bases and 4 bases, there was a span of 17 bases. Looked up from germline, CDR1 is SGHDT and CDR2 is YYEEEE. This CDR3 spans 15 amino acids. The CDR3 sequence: CASSNPGELAYGYTF. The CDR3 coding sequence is TGTGCCAGCAGCAACCCAGGGGAATTGGCCTATGGCTACACCTTC.

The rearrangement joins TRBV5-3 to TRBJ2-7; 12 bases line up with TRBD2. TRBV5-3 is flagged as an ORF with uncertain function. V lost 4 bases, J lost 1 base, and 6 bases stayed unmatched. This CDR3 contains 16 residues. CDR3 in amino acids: CARSPSGRASSYEQYF. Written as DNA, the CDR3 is TGTGCCAGAAGCCCTAGCGGGAGGGCCTCTTCCTACGAGCAGTACTTC.

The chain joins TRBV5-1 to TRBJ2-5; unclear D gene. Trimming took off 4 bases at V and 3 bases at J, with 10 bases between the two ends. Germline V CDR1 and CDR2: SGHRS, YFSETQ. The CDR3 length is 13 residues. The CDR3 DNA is TGCGCCAGCAGCCCCACTTTGAAAGAGACCCAGTACTTC. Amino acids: CASSPTLKETQYF.

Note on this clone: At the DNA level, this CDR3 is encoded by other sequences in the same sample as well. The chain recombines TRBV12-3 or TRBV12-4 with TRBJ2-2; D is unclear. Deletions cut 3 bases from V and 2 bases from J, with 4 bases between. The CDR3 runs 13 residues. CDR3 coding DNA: TGTGCCAGCAGTTTCCGTAACACCGGGGAGCTGTTTTTT. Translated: CASSFRNTGELFF.

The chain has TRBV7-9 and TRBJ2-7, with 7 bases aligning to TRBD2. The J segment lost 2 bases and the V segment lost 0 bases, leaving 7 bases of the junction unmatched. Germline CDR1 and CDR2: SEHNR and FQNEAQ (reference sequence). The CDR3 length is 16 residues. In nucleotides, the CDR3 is TGTGCCAGCAGCTTAGCGCGGTCTAGCGGAGCCTACGAGCAGTACTTC. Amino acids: CASSLARSSGAYEQYF.

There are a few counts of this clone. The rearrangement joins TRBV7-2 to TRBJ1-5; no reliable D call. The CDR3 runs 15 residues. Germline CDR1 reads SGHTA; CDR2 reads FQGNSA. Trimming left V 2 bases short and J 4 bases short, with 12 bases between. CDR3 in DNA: TGTGCCAGCAGCTTAATGGGTCGACGGAATCAGCCCCAGCATTTT. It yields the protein CASSLMGRRNQPQHF.

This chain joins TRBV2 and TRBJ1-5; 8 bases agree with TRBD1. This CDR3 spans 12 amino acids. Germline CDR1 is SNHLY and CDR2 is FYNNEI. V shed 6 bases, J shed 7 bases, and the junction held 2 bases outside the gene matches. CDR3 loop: CASRTGEQPQHF. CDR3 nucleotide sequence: TGTGCCAGCAGGACAGGGGAGCAGCCCCAGCATTTT.

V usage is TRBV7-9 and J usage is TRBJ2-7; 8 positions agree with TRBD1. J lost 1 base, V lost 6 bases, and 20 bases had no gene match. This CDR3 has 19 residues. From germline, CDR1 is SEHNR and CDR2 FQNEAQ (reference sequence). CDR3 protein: CASSLRSYPNRGASYEQYF. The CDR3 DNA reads TGTGCCAGCAGTTTACGGTCTTACCCTAACAGGGGGGCATCCTACGAGCAGTACTTC.

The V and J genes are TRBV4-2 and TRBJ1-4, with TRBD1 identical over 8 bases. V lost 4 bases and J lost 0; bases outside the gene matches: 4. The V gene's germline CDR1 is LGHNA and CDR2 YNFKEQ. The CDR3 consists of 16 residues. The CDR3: CASSPRGLATNEKLFF. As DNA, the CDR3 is TGTGCCAGCAGCCCCAGGGGGCTTGCAACTAATGAAAAACTGTTTTTT.

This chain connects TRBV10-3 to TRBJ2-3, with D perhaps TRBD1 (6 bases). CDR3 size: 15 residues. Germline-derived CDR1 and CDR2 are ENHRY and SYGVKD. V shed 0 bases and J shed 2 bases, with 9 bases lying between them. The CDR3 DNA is TGTGCCATCAGTGAGTCGGGGACACACACAGATACGCAGTATTTT. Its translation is CAISESGTHTDTQYF.

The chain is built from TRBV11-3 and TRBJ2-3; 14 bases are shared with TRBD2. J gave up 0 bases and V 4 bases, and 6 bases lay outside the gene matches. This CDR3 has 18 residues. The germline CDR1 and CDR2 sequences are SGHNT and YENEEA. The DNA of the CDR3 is TGTGCCAGCAGCTCTGATCGGACTAGCGGGAGGAGCACAGATACGCAGTATTTT. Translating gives CASSSDRTSGRSTDTQYF.

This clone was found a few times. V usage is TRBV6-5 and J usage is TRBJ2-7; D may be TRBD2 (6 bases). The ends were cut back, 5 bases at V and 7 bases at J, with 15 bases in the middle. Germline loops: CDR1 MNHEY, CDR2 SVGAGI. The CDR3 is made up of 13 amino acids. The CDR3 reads CASSPRGGGEQYF. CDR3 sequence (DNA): TGTGCCAGCAGTCCCCGCGGAGGAGGGGAGCAGTACTTC.

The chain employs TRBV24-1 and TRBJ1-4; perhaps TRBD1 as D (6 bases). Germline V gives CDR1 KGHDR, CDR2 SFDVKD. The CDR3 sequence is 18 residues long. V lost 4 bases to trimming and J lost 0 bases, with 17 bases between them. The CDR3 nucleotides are TGTGCCACCAGTGACGGCGGACAGAGTAGTGCAACTAATGAAAAACTGTTTTTT. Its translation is CATSDGGQSSATNEKLFF.

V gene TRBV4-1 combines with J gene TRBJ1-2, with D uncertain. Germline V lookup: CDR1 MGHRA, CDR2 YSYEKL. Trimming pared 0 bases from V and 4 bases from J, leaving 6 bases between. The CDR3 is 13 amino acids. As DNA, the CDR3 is TGCGCCAGCAGCCAAGAGAACAGCTATGGCTACACCTTC. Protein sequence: CASSQENSYGYTF.